Ten or more counts support the clone carrying this TCR beta chain. The antigen is not known. The source of the sample is a study of identical twins. Everyone who donated was a healthy Caucasian. Findings and limits, study-wide: Abundant beta clonotypes from cord blood bore fewer insertions; memory repertoires lacked this pattern. Sequences that were out-of-frame, alpha and twin-shared displayed an excess of low generation probability. Partly confounded zero-insertion analyses could result from invariant MAIT and iNKT cells.

A single record per CDR3 protein comes from TCRdb applying MiXCR to the 5' RACE reads. The sample lists hundreds of thousands of distinct CDR3 sequences; around 6% were seen once. The CDR3 totals 12 residues. Germline assignment: CDR1 LNHDA and CDR2 SQIVND (reference sequence). The germline V and J ends were trimmed by 5 bases and 3 bases, with 8 bases remaining between them. J is TRBJ2-7 and V is TRBV19; D is ambiguous. Material for sequencing was naive T cells sorted from blood. This clonotype was sampled from a young man in good health. The CDR3 DNA is TGTGCCAGTAGTTCCGCGGACTACGAGCAGTACTTC. This sequence encodes CASSSADYEQYF.